The 18 T cell receptor beta chains presented below share a single source sample, sequenced in a study of beta chain features in type 1 diabetes. The isolated RNA, all of it, was reverse transcribed, so expressed TCRB transcripts were what got sequenced. The method was immunoSEQ multiplex PCR; TCRdb's version includes in-frame clones alone and lacks a portion of them. The sample comprises 450,000 to 600,000 clones, roughly 31% of which are singletons, and 0.05% to 0.065% rests with the top ten. Sequencing was done on a sample of naive CD4+ T cells from blood. These receptors were taken from a man aged 18 to 29 in good health.

Only a few counts were recorded for this clone. The chain employs TRBV13 and TRBJ2-7, with D maybe TRBD1 (6 bases). From germline, CDR1 is PRHDT and CDR2 FYEKMQ (reference sequence). The CDR3 consists of 13 residues. Trimming cost V 2 bases and J 7 bases, with 12 bases left between them. The CDR3 is CASSLPAGEEQYF. DNA for the CDR3: TGTGCCAGCAGCTTACCCGCAGGGGAAGAGCAGTACTTC.

This clone appeared a few times. Other DNA sequences of this sample code for an identical CDR3. The chain combines TRBV30 with TRBJ1-1, with D uncertain. The CDR3 has 13 amino acids. Per germline, CDR1 GTSNPN and CDR2 SVGIG (reference sequence). Trimming pared 3 bases from V and 0 bases from J, leaving 8 bases between. The CDR3 sequence: CAWRRQLNTEAFF. CDR3 nucleotide sequence: TGTGCCTGGAGGCGGCAGCTGAACACTGAAGCTTTCTTT.

A few counts support this clone. The chain links TRBV25-1 to TRBJ1-5; 8 bases agree with TRBD1. The length of the CDR3 is 16 residues. Germline V lookup: CDR1 MGHDK, CDR2 SYGVNS. Trimming at V came to 4 bases and at J to 2 bases, leaving 7 bases not matched to a gene. The CDR3 region has the DNA TGTGCCAGCAGTGCGGCAGGGACAGGTGGCAATCAGCCCCAGCATTTT. This encodes CASSAAGTGGNQPQHF.

This clone came up a few times. This chain joins TRBV19 and TRBJ1-2; D uncertain. CDR1 is LNHDA, CDR2 SQIVND, per germline (reference sequence). The length of the CDR3 is 15 residues. V lost 4 bases and J 2 bases, leaving 14 bases between the germline ends. CDR3 sequence: CASSNGQERNYGYTF. The CDR3 bases are TGTGCCAGTAGTAATGGTCAGGAACGGAACTATGGCTACACCTTC. Supplemented by reference TRBV19 and TRBJ1-2, the full variable domain reads DGGITQSPKYLFRKEGQNVTLSCEQNLNHDAMYWYRQDPGQGLRLIYYSQIVNDFQKGDIAEGYSVSREKKESFPLTVTSAQKNPTAFYLCASSNGQERNYGYTFGSGTRLTVV.

This clone was seen more than once but under ten times. V is TRBV9 and J is TRBJ2-1; the match to TRBD2 covers 10 bases. The CDR3 loop spans 15 amino acids. With 0 bases clipped from V and 10 bases from J, the junction kept 7 bases outside the gene matches. Looked up from germline, CDR1 is SGDLS and CDR2 is YYNGEE. CDR3 sequence: CASSVDPSGSREQFF. CDR3 coding DNA: TGTGCCAGCAGCGTAGATCCTAGCGGGAGTCGGGAGCAGTTCTTC.

This clone was seen only a few times. The rearrangement links TRBV29-1 to TRBJ2-3; either TRBD1 or TRBD2 may supply D (6 bases each). Per the germline V gene, CDR1 is SQVTM and CDR2 is ANQGSEA. The CDR3 has 14 residues. V lost 6 bases to trimming and J lost 2 bases, with 15 bases between them. CDR3 in DNA: TGCAGCGTACTAGGGGGGTTCCCCACAGATACGCAGTATTTT. It specifies CSVLGGFPTDTQYF.

The chain recombines TRBV27 with TRBJ1-1; 9 nucleotides align to TRBD1. This CDR3 is built from 14 residues. After removal of 6 bases from V and 5 bases from J, the junction contained 7 bases not matched to a gene. CDR1 MNHEY and CDR2 SMNVEV come from the germline V gene (reference sequence). The CDR3 protein is CASSPTGGGTEAFF. The CDR3 nucleotides read TGTGCCAGCAGCCCCACAGGGGGCGGGACTGAAGCTTTCTTT.

V is TRBV7-2 and J is TRBJ1-5; tentatively, D is TRBD1 (5 bases). CDR3 size: 14 residues. V was clipped by 3 bases and J by 7 bases, with 13 bases between them. Germline CDR1 and CDR2: SGHTA and FQGNSA. This CDR3 is CASSLDGSGQPQHF. CDR3 coding DNA: TGTGCCAGCAGCTTGGACGGCTCAGGGCAGCCCCAGCATTTT.

The chain joins TRBV30 to TRBJ2-5; D is possibly TRBD1 (6 bases). The CDR3 length is 12 residues. Trimming shortened V by 0 bases and J by 7 bases, and 9 bases separated the two germline ends. Germline CDR1 and CDR2: GTSNPN and SVGIG (reference sequence). CDR3 nucleotide sequence: TGTGCCTGGAGTGTTCCCAGGGGGACCCAGTACTTC. Translated: CAWSVPRGTQYF.

This clone has only a few counts. The chain couples TRBV4-1 to TRBJ2-1; D possibly corresponds to TRBD1 (5 bases). Trimming took 4 bases from V and 3 from J, leaving 19 bases between them. This CDR3 has 17 amino acids. Germline V CDR1 and CDR2: MGHRA, YSYEKL. CDR3 nucleotides: TGCGCCAGCAGCCTCACCGGGCAGGGCCTACTCTACAATGAGCAGTTCTTC. Translated, it gives CASSLTGQGLLYNEQFF.

This clone appeared a few times. The chain uses TRBV29-1 and TRBJ2-3, with 8 bases lining up with TRBD1. J lost 3 bases, V lost 2 bases, and 10 bases had no gene match. Germline CDR1 SQVTM, CDR2 ANQGSEA. The CDR3 consists of 16 residues. CDR3: CSVEPMDRAKTDTQYF. As DNA, the CDR3 is TGCAGCGTTGAACCCATGGACAGGGCCAAAACAGATACGCAGTATTTT.

The chain combines TRBV4-1 with TRBJ2-2, with 8 bases identical to TRBD2. The J segment lost 0 bases and the V segment lost 3 bases, leaving 6 bases of the junction unmatched. The V gene's germline CDR1 is MGHRA and CDR2 YSYEKL. The CDR3 has 17 amino acids. CDR3 bases: TGCGCCAGCAGCCAGGTAGCGGGAAGCGCGAACACCGGGGAGCTGTTTTTT. This translates into CASSQVAGSANTGELFF.

In its sample, this clone was seen a few times. The chain has TRBV7-2 and TRBJ2-5, with a possible D match to TRBD1 (5 bases). V was trimmed by 3 bases and J by 4 bases, leaving 15 bases between them. The CDR3 sequence is 15 residues long. Germline values: CDR1 SGHTA, CDR2 FQGNSA. The CDR3 coding sequence is TGTGCCAGCAGCTTGGGGCCCCCAAGGGGAGAGACCCAGTACTTC. It specifies CASSLGPPRGETQYF.

The chain employs TRBV7-8 and TRBJ2-1; D unresolved. Per the germline V gene, CDR1 is SGHVS and CDR2 is FQNEAQ. V was pared by 5 bases and J by 0 bases, with 11 bases between. The length of the CDR3 is 15 residues. The chain's CDR3 is CASSPSGASYNEQFF. In DNA, the CDR3 is TGTGCCAGCAGCCCAAGTGGCGCCTCCTACAATGAGCAGTTCTTC.

This clone was observed a handful of times. The chain joins TRBV11-2 to TRBJ2-3; possible D gene TRBD2, 5 bases. Trimming removed 1 base from V and 4 bases from J, with 12 bases in between. Germline CDR1 SGHAT, CDR2 FQNNGV. The CDR3 covers 15 residues. CDR3 loop: CASSLVARAPDTQYF. CDR3 nucleotide sequence: TGTGCCAGCAGCTTAGTAGCGCGGGCCCCAGATACGCAGTATTTT.

The CDR3 sequence: CASSLIRDNLVYGYTF. In nucleotides, the CDR3 is TGTGCCAGCTCACTAATCCGGGACAACCTTGTCTATGGCTACACCTTC. This chain joins TRBV18 and TRBJ1-2; tentatively, D is TRBD1 (6 bases). Trimming stripped 4 bases from V and 4 bases from J, with 19 bases between. This CDR3 region has 16 residues. The germline V gene has CDR1 KGHSH and CDR2 LQKENI.

This clone was seen only a few times. Written as DNA, the CDR3 is TGTGCCAGCAGTGAATTGGGCATCCAAAGCCCCGCGGGAGGCTACACCTTC. Translated, it gives CASSELGIQSPAGGYTF. This rearrangement joins TRBV6-1 to TRBJ1-2, with no clear D. This CDR3 has 17 residues. V was clipped by 2 bases and J by 8 bases, with 24 bases between them. The germline CDR1 and CDR2 sequences are MNHNS and SASEGT.

This clone appeared a few times. The junction shows a germline mismatch at one end, possibly a read error. The chain has TRBV6-5 and TRBJ2-3; no definite D call. The CDR3 contains 15 residues. Germline V gene lookup returns CDR1 MNHEY and CDR2 SVGAGI. In DNA, the CDR3 is TGTGCCAGCAGTCGTTACAGAGCCGGCACGGATACGCAGTATTTT. The encoded protein is CASSRYRAGTDTQYF.